This T cell receptor beta chain was recorded in a study of PD-L1 blockade in urothelial cancer. Across the study: Bladder-origin urothelial cancer in males covered twenty-five of 29 patients.

Regarding time point: pretreatment peripheral blood. All patients carried locally advanced or metastatic urothelial carcinoma. Sequencing used immunoSEQ multiplex PCR; TCRdb keeps in-frame clones, though not all of them. There are around 86,000 clones in the sample; roughly 80% occur only once, and about 6.2% lies in the top ten. Germline CDR1 is MDHEN and CDR2 is SYDVKM. V lost 8 bases, J lost 2 bases, and 12 bases lay in between. The CDR3 covers 13 residues. The source of this sequence is a man aged 40-49 years with urothelial cancer. V and J are TRBV28 and TRBJ1-1; the D is unclear. Sequencing was performed on PBMCs, taken around atezolizumab (anti-PD-L1) treatment. The CDR3 protein is CASGGSFNTEAFF. For the CDR3, the DNA is TGTGCCAGCGGAGGGAGTTTTAACACTGAAGCTTTCTTT. Looking up the rest from reference TRBV28 and TRBJ1-1 gives the full variable domain: DVKVTQSSRYLVKRTGEKVFLECVQDMDHENMFWYRQDPGLGLRLIYFSYDVKMKEKGDIPEGYSVSREKKERFSLILESASTNQTSMYLCASGGSFNTEAFFGQGTRLTVV.